This TCR beta chain was identified in a study of T cell responses to AZD1222 COVID-19 vaccine. The CDR3 contains 12 residues. V gave up 6 bases and J gave up 5 bases, with 11 bases separating them. In germline, CDR1 is LGHDT, CDR2 YNNKEL (reference sequence). Assay: immunoSEQ multiplex PCR; the TCRdb copy retains only in-frame clones and omits some. The table lists roughly 150,000 clones, about 92% of them singletons. The specimen comprised peripheral blood, sampled on day 0 of AZD1222 vaccination. The receptor was isolated from an adult in good health. The gene calls are TRBV3-1 (or the pseudogene TRBV3-2) and TRBJ2-7; D gene unclear. CDR3 sequence: CASSATQNEQYF. The CDR3 nucleotides read TGTGCCAGCAGTGCTACACAAAACGAGCAGTACTTC.